Given below is one TCR beta chain in context. As yet, its antigen is unknown. The entry originates in a study of cytomegalovirus exposure and HLA in healthy donors. Study details: One earlier analysis, a look at about 179 million T cells, found some 100 million unique TCR beta sequences.

Study outcomes and limitations: Reports state that TCR beta sequences accurately predicted most subjects' HLA-A and HLA-B alleles. A later analysis by the authors found several of the most significant clusters apparently linked to common viral pathogens.

The study sampled nominally healthy donors, though unrecorded immune exposures were likely. The PCR had 60 Vbeta and 13 Jbeta primers. TCRdb's table, derived via immunoSEQ multiplex PCR, lists solely in-frame clones and lacks some. The sample consists of around 110,000 clones, around 66% of them appearing once. This clonotype was obtained from a woman between 40 and 50 years old in good health and CMV-seropositive. What was sequenced was PBMCs.

The CDR3: CASSRGGGDEKLFF. In DNA, the CDR3 is TGCGCCAGCTCCCGTGGGGGGGGAGACGAAAAACTGTTTTTT. V gene TRBV10-2 combines with J gene TRBJ1-4; TRBD1 might be the D (5 bases). V dropped 8 bases and J dropped 8 bases, with 18 bases sitting between them. The CDR3 has 14 residues. Germline lookup yields CDR1 WSHSY and CDR2 SAAADI.